The 14 T cell receptor beta chains reported below all come from one sample, sequenced in a study of T cell responses to AZD1222 COVID-19 vaccine. The assay was immunoSEQ multiplex PCR, and TCRdb's table has in-frame clones only and misses some. Among 150,000 to 200,000 clones, approximately 94% were seen once, and the ten largest hold 3.6%. Sequencing used peripheral blood, obtained 28 days after the second dose of the MenACWY control vaccine. The receptors come from an adult who received the MenACWY meningococcal vaccine as a control.

The chain is built from TRBV28 and TRBJ1-4; 7 bases agree with TRBD1. The trim removed 7 bases at V and 3 bases at J, leaving 8 bases unmatched. This CDR3 has 15 residues. CDR1 is MDHEN, CDR2 SYDVKM, per germline. The CDR3, as DNA: TGTGCCAGCAACCTCCCGGGACAGTCTAATGAAAAACTGTTTTTT. Encoded protein: CASNLPGQSNEKLFF. The variable domain in full, with the rest retrieved from reference TRBV28 and TRBJ1-4, is DVKVTQSSRYLVKRTGEKVFLECVQDMDHENMFWYRQDPGLGLRLIYFSYDVKMKEKGDIPEGYSVSREKKERFSLILESASTNQTSMYLCASNLPGQSNEKLFFGSGTQLSVL.

Turning to this clone: At one end, the junction sequence differs from germline, possibly due to a read error. V usage is TRBV7-7 and J usage is TRBJ2-3; 9 bases fit TRBD2. Germline CDR1 reads SSHAT; CDR2 reads FNYEAQ (reference sequence). The CDR3 length is 15 residues. The CDR3 reads CASSPAGGLTDTQYF. The DNA for the CDR3 is TGTGCTAGCAGCCCAGCGGGAGGCTTAACAGATACGCAGTATTTT.

The V gene is TRBV7-2, the J gene TRBJ1-1; D unresolved. The V end was cut by 3 bases, the J end by 1 base, with 12 bases between. Per germline, CDR1 SGHTA and CDR2 FQGNSA. The CDR3 has 15 amino acids. CDR3 nucleotide sequence: TGTGCCAGCAGCTTCACAGCGTTTTCGAACACTGAAGCTTTCTTT. Translated, it gives CASSFTAFSNTEAFF.

The V gene is TRBV19, the J gene TRBJ1-4; the D gene is possibly TRBD1 (6 bases). The CDR3 consists of 15 residues. Per germline, CDR1 LNHDA and CDR2 SQIVND (reference sequence). The V end lost 5 bases, the J end lost 8 bases, and 18 bases lay between the germline ends. CDR3 amino acids: CASSQGRRENEKLFF. As DNA, the CDR3 is TGTGCCAGTAGTCAGGGGCGACGGGAGAACGAAAAACTGTTTTTT. Full variable domain (outside the CDR3, taken from reference TRBV19 and TRBJ1-4): DGGITQSPKYLFRKEGQNVTLSCEQNLNHDAMYWYRQDPGQGLRLIYYSQIVNDFQKGDIAEGYSVSREKKESFPLTVTSAQKNPTAFYLCASSQGRRENEKLFFGSGTQLSVL.

The V call is TRBV27, the J call TRBJ2-5; 10 positions agree with TRBD2. There are 16 residues in the CDR3. Germline V CDR1 and CDR2: MNHEY, SMNVEV (reference sequence). With V trimmed by 2 bases and J by 0 bases, 3 bases remained unmatched. The CDR3 nucleotides are TGTGCCAGCAGTTTAAGCGGGAGGGGGGACCAAGAGACCCAGTACTTC. It yields the protein CASSLSGRGDQETQYF.

V is TRBV7-8 and J is TRBJ1-1; no clear D gene. The V gene's germline CDR1 is SGHVS and CDR2 FQNEAQ. The V end was cut by 0 bases, the J end by 2 bases, with 4 bases between. CDR3 length: 13 residues. CDR3 protein: CASSLAGNTEAFF. The CDR3 DNA is TGTGCCAGCAGCTTAGCTGGAAACACTGAAGCTTTCTTT.

This sequence joins TRBV9 and TRBJ1-4, with TRBD1 as a possible D gene (5 bases). Looked up from germline, CDR1 is SGDLS and CDR2 is YYNGEE. V was pared by 3 bases and J by 7 bases, with 16 bases between. The CDR3 consists of 15 residues. CDR3 in amino acids: CASSASAGITEKLFF. The CDR3 region has the DNA TGTGCCAGCAGCGCTAGTGCAGGGATAACTGAAAAACTGTTTTTT.

The chain joins TRBV7-9 to TRBJ2-7; TRBD2 matches 8 bases. V was clipped by 6 bases and J by 5 bases; unmatched bases: 9. The V gene's germline CDR1 is SEHNR and CDR2 FQNEAQ (reference sequence). There are 14 residues in the CDR3. CDR3 in DNA: TGTGCCAGCAGTTATAGCGGGGTCGACCACGAGCAGTACTTC. This translates into CASSYSGVDHEQYF.

The chain links TRBV22-1 to TRBJ1-5. TRBV22-1 has pseudogene status. The CDR3 contains 15 residues. The CDR3 protein is CPGSADFEGNQPQHF. CDR3 sequence (DNA): TGTCCTGGGAGCGCGGACTTTGAGGGCAATCAGCCCCAGCATTTT.

The V call is TRBV4-1, the J call TRBJ1-3, with TRBD1 as a possible D gene (5 bases). The CDR3 is 15 amino acids. The germline V gene encodes CDR1 MGHRA and CDR2 YSYEKL. With 3 bases removed from V and 2 bases from J, the gap between germline ends came to 11 bases. The CDR3 region is CASSQQQDTGNTIYF. The CDR3 DNA follows: TGCGCCAGCAGCCAGCAACAGGATACTGGAAACACCATATATTTT.

The chain links TRBV10-3 to TRBJ1-2; D unresolved. The germline V and J ends were trimmed by 6 bases and 3 bases, with 23 bases remaining between them. CDR1 is ENHRY, CDR2 SYGVKD, per germline. The CDR3 is made up of 17 amino acids. The CDR3 DNA follows: TGTGCCATCAGGGGTACTTTTCTCGTGGGGAAGGACTATGGCTACACCTTC. Its translation is CAIRGTFLVGKDYGYTF.

This chain links TRBV6-4 with TRBJ2-2, with TRBD2 as a possible D gene (6 bases). V lost 2 bases to trimming and J lost 6 bases, with 7 bases between them. The CDR3 is made up of 13 amino acids. The germline CDR1 and CDR2 sequences are MRHNA and SNTAGT. The CDR3 loop reads CASSDTGAGELFF. As DNA, the CDR3 is TGTGCCAGCAGTGACACGGGAGCCGGGGAGCTGTTTTTT.

The CDR3 spells CASSRNRDVYGYTF. The CDR3 DNA sequence: TGTGCCAGTAGTAGGAACAGGGATGTCTATGGCTACACCTTC. The V gene is TRBV19, the J gene TRBJ1-2, with TRBD1 as a possible D gene (6 bases). The CDR3 has 14 amino acids. V was cut by 4 bases and J by 4 bases, with 13 bases left in between. CDR1 is LNHDA and CDR2 is SQIVND in the germline V gene (reference sequence).

The rearrangement joins TRBV28 to TRBJ2-7; no reliable D call. This CDR3 comprises 15 residues. Deletions cut 6 bases from V and 4 bases from J, with 19 bases between. CDR1 and CDR2 from the germline V gene are MDHEN and SYDVKM. CDR3 nucleotide sequence: TGTGCCAGCAGGGGAACCGGGCTCTACTCTTACGAGCAGTACTTC. As protein: CASRGTGLYSYEQYF.